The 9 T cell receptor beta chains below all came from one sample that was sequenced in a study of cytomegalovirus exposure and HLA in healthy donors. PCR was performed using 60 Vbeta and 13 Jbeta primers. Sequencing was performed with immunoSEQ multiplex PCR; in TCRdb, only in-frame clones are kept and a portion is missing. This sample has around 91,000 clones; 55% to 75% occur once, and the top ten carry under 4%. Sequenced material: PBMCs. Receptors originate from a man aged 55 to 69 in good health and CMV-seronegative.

The CDR3 region is CASSSTSRNEQFF. The CDR3 DNA reads TGTGCCAGCAGTTCGACTAGTCGGAATGAGCAGTTCTTC. The V and J genes are TRBV6-5 and TRBJ2-1; D may be TRBD2 (6 bases). V was clipped by 4 bases and J by 7 bases, with 11 bases between them. Germline V gene data show CDR1 as MNHEY and CDR2 as SVGAGI. This CDR3 contains 13 residues.

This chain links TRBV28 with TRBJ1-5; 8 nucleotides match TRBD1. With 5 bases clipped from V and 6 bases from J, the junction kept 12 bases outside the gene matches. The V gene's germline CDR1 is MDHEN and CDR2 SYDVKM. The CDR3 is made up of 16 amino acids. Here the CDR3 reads CASSLPGQVQGQPQHF. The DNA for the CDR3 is TGTGCCAGCAGTCTCCCGGGACAGGTTCAAGGTCAGCCCCAGCATTTT.

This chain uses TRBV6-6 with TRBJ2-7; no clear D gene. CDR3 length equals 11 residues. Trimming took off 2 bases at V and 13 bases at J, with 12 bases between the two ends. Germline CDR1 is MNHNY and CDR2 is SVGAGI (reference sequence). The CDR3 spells CASSYATLIYF. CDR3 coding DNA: TGTGCCAGCAGTTACGCGACACTTATCTACTTC.

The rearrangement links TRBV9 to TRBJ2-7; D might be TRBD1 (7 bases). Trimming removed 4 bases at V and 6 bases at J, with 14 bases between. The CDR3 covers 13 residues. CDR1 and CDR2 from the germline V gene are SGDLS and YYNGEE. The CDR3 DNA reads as TGTGCCAGCAGCCAAGGAGGGGGCGTCGAGCAGTACTTC. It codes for CASSQGGGVEQYF.

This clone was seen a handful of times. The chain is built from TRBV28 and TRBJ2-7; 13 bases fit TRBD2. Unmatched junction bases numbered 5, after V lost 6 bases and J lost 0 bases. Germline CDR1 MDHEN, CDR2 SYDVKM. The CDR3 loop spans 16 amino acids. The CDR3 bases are TGTGCCAGCAGAGGACTAGCGGGAGAGCTCTCCTACGAGCAGTACTTC. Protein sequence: CASRGLAGELSYEQYF.

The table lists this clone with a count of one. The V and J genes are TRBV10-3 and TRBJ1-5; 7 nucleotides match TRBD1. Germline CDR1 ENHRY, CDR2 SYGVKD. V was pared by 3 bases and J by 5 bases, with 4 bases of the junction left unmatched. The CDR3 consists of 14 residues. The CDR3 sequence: CAISEFQGDQPQHF. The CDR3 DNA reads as TGTGCCATCAGTGAATTTCAGGGGGATCAGCCCCAGCATTTT.

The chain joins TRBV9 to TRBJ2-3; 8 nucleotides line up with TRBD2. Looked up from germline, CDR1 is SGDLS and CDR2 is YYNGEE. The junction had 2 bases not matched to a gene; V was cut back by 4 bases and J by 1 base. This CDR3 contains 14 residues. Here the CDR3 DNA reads TGTGCCAGCAGCCGTAGCGGGGGCACAGATACGCAGTATTTT. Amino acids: CASSRSGGTDTQYF.

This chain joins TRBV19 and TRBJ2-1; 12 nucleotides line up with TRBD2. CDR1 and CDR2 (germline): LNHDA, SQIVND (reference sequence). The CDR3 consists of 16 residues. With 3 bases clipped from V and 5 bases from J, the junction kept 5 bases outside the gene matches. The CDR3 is CASSINTSGRNNEQFF. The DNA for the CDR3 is TGTGCCAGTAGTATCAATACTAGCGGGAGGAACAATGAGCAGTTCTTC.

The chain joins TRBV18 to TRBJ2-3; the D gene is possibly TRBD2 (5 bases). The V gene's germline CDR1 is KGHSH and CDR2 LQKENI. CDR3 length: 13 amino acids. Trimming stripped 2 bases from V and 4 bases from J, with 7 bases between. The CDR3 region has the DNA TGTGCCAGCTCACCATCGCGGGCAGATACGCAGTATTTT. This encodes CASSPSRADTQYF.